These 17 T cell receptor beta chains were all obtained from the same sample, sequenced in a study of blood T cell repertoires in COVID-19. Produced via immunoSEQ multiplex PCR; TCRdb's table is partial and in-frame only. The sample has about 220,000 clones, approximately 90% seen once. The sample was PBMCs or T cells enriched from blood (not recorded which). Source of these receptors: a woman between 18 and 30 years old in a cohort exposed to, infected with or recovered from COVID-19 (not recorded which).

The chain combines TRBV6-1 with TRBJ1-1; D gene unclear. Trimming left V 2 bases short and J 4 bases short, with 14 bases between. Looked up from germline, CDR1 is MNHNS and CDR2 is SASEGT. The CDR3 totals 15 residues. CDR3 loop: CASSEYRGRSTEAFF. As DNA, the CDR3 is TGTGCCAGCAGTGAATACCGTGGCAGAAGCACTGAAGCTTTCTTT.

The CDR3 protein is CASSPPGIRDNEQFF. The CDR3 DNA reads TGTGCCAGCAGCCCACCGGGAATAAGAGACAATGAGCAGTTCTTC. The J gene is TRBJ2-1, the V gene TRBV5-4, with TRBD2 as a possible D gene (5 bases). The CDR3 contains 15 residues. From germline, CDR1 is SGHNT and CDR2 YYREEE (reference sequence). Trimming removed 4 bases at V and 5 bases at J, with 16 bases between.

The CDR3 DNA reads TGTGCCAGCAGCTCCGGAGGAGTGCAGTACTTC. It yields the protein CASSSGGVQYF. The chain couples TRBV5-6 to TRBJ2-7; D possibly corresponds to TRBD2 (5 bases). The CDR3 length is 11 residues. Germline assignment: CDR1 SGHDT and CDR2 YYEEEE. V was cut by 3 bases and J by 9 bases, with 10 bases left in between.

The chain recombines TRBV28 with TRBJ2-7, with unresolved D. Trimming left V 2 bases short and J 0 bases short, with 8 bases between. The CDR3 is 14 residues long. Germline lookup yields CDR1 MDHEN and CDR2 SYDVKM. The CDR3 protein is CASSLNIGSYEQYF. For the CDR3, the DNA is TGTGCCAGCAGTTTAAACATTGGCTCCTACGAGCAGTACTTC. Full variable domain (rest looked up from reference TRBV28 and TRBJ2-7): DVKVTQSSRYLVKRTGEKVFLECVQDMDHENMFWYRQDPGLGLRLIYFSYDVKMKEKGDIPEGYSVSREKKERFSLILESASTNQTSMYLCASSLNIGSYEQYFGPGTRLTVT.

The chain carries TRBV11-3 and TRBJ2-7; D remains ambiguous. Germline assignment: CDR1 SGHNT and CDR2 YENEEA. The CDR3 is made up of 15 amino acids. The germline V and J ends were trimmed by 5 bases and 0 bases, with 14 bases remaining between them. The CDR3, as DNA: TGTGCCAGCAGCGCAGCCAGAGGAGCCTCCTACGAGCAGTACTTC. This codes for CASSAARGASYEQYF.

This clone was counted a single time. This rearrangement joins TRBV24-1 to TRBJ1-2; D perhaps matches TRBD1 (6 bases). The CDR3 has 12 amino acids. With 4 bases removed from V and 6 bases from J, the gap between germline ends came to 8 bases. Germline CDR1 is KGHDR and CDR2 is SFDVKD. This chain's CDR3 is CATSENRDGYTF. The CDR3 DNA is TGTGCCACCAGTGAGAACAGGGATGGCTACACCTTC.

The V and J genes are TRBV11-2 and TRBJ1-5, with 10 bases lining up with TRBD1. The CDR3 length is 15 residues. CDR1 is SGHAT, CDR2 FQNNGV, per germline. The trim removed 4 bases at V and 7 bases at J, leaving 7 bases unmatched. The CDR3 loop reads CASSWGQGFHQPQHF. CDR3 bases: TGTGCCAGCAGCTGGGGACAGGGGTTTCACCAGCCCCAGCATTTT.

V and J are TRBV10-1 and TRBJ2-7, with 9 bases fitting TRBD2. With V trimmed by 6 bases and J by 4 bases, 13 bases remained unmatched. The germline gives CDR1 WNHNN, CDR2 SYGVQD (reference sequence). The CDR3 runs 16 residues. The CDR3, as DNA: TGCGCCAGCAGACCGTCCATAGCGGGAGCGGAGTACGAGCAGTACTTC. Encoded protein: CASRPSIAGAEYEQYF.

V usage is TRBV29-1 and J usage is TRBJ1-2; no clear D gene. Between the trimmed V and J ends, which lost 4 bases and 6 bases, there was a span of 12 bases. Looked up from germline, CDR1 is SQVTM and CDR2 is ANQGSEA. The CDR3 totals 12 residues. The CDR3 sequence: CSVAGSSDGYTF. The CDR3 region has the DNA TGCAGCGTTGCCGGGTCTAGTGATGGCTACACCTTC.

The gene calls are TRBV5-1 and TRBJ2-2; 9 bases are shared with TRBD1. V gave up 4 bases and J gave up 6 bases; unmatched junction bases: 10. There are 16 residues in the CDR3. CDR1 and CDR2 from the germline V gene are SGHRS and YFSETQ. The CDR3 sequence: CASSPRDRVYAGELFF. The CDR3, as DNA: TGCGCCAGCAGCCCCCGGGACAGGGTGTATGCCGGGGAGCTGTTTTTT.

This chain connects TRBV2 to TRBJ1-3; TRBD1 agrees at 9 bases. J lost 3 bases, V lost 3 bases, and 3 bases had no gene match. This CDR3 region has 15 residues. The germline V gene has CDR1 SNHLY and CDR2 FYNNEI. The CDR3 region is CASSDTGGFGNTIYF. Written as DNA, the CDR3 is TGTGCCAGCAGTGATACAGGGGGCTTTGGAAACACCATATATTTT.

The DNA for the CDR3 is TGTGCCAGCAGTTTCCGGACAGGGGACCTTATGAACACTGAAGCTTTCTTT. It specifies CASSFRTGDLMNTEAFF. This chain uses TRBV27 with TRBJ1-1, with 9 bases aligning to TRBD1. Trimming removed 3 bases from V and 0 bases from J; junction bases left unmatched: 8. This CDR3 is 17 amino acids long. CDR1 is MNHEY and CDR2 is SMNVEV in the germline V gene (reference sequence).

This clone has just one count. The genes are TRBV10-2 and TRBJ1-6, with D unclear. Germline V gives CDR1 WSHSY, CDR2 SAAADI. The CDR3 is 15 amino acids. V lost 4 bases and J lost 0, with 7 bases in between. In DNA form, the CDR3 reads TGCGCCAGCAGTGTTCTCGGCTCCTATAATTCACCCCTCCACTTT. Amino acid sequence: CASSVLGSYNSPLHF.

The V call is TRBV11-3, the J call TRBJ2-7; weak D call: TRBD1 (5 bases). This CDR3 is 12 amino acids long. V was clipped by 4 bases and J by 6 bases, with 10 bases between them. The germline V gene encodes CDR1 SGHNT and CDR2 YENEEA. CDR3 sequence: CASSSRVLEQYF. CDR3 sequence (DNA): TGTGCCAGCAGCTCCAGGGTACTCGAGCAGTACTTC.

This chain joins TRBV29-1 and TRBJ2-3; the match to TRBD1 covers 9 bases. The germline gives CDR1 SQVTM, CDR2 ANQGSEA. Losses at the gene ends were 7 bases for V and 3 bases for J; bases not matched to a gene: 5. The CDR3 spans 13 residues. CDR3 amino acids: CSGQGGLTDTQYF. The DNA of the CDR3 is TGCAGCGGACAGGGGGGGTTGACAGATACGCAGTATTTT.

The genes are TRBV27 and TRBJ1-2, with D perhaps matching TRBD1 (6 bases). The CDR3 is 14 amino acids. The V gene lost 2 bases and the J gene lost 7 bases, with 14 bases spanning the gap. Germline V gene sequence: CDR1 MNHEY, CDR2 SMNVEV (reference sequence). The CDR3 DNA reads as TGTGCCAGCAGTTTAAATATTCCAGGGGCTGGCTACACCTTC. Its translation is CASSLNIPGAGYTF.

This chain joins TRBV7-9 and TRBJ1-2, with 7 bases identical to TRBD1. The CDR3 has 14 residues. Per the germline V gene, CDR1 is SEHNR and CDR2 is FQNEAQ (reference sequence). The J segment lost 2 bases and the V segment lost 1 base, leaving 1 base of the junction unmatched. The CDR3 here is CASSLGTGNYGYTF. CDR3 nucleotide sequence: TGTGCCAGCAGCTTAGGGACAGGCAACTATGGCTACACCTTC.